One T cell receptor beta chain is described in this entry. The antigen remains undetermined. The entry originates in a study of CD8 T cells in ankylosing spondylitis. Germline V lookup: CDR1 MDHEN, CDR2 SYDVKM. V lost 3 bases and J lost 2, with 20 bases in between. The CDR3 is 17 residues long. TCRdb fed the 5' RACE reads into MiXCR, producing one record per CDR3 protein. The repertoire holds approximately 150,000 distinct CDR3 sequences, under 35% seen once, with approximately 5.9% in the top ten. Study-wide findings and caveats: Clones that were linked to disease were CD8+ and were relatively rare in peripheral blood. As reported, disease-linked clones showed significant enrichment in matched ankylosing spondylitis synovial fluid.

Sequenced input: synovial fluid, either unsorted or a sorted T cell fraction (not recorded which). The rearrangement uses TRBV28 and TRBJ2-7, with D perhaps matching TRBD2 (5 bases). The receptor was isolated from a male donor with ankylosing spondylitis. CDR3 DNA sequence: TGTGCCAGCAGTTTCCCGGGGTACAGTAGGGCCACCTACGAGCAGTACTTC. It codes for CASSFPGYSRATYEQYF.